One and the same sample provided the 18 T cell receptor beta chains below, sequenced in a study of blood T cells in healthy people across ages. Using a J-beta primer mix together with a sample-barcoded 5' primer, a second PCR was run for 7 to 11 cycles. Using its own MiXCR run on the 5' RACE reads, TCRdb lists one record per CDR3 protein. The table lists more than 800,000 distinct CDR3 sequences, 45% of them singletons. Sequenced material: blood. The source of these receptors is a woman aged 55-70 years in good health.

The table lists this clonotype with a few counts. The chain employs TRBV12-3 or TRBV12-4 and TRBJ2-3; TRBD2 agrees at 10 bases. Trimming at V came to 2 bases and at J to 5 bases, leaving 4 bases not matched to a gene. This CDR3 region has 15 residues. The CDR3 DNA sequence: TGTGCCAGCAGTTTAAGCGGGAGGGCCTTAGATACGCAGTATTTT. Protein sequence: CASSLSGRALDTQYF.

This clonotype was found a few times. This chain links TRBV21-1 with TRBJ2-5; the tabulated D call, TRBD1, remains unverified against the DNA. TRBV21-1 is a listed pseudogene. This CDR3 spans 15 amino acids. The CDR3 DNA follows: TGTGCCAGCACCCGCCTAAACAGGGGGGAAGAGACCCAGTACTTC. Residues: CASTRLNRGEETQYF.

The chain joins TRBV20-1 to TRBJ2-5, with 14 bases aligning to TRBD2. The J segment lost 4 bases and the V segment lost 6 bases, leaving 7 bases of the junction unmatched. The germline CDR1 and CDR2 sequences are DFQATT and SNEGSKA (reference sequence). This CDR3 spans 15 amino acids. CDR3 bases: TGCAGTGCGACTAGCGGGAGGGCGGATGGAGAGACCCAGTACTTC. As protein: CSATSGRADGETQYF.

The chain combines TRBV6-6 with TRBJ2-4, with TRBD1 matching 11 bases. The end of the DNA fits TRBJ2-5 better, so the J call may be wrong. The CDR3 runs 14 residues. Germline loops: CDR1 MNHNY, CDR2 SVGAGI (reference sequence). The CDR3 nucleotides read TGTGCCAGCAGTTACGGGACAGGGGGAGGGACCCAGTACTTC. Translation gives CASSYGTGGGTQYF.

The chain uses TRBV29-1 and TRBJ2-5; TRBD2 agrees at 7 bases. Unmatched junction bases numbered 12, after V lost 4 bases and J lost 13 bases. Per the germline V gene, CDR1 is SQVTM and CDR2 is ANQGSEA. This CDR3 contains 12 residues. The CDR3 reads CSVVPSSGRSYF. The CDR3 bases are TGCAGCGTTGTCCCCTCTAGCGGCCGATCGTACTTC. Supplemented by reference TRBV29-1 and TRBJ2-5, the full variable domain reads SAVISQKPSRDICQRGTSLTIQCQVDSQVTMMFWYRQQPGQSLTLIATANQGSEATYESGFVIDKFPISRPNLTFSTLTVSNMSPEDSSIYLCSVVPSSGRSYFGPGTRLLVL.

This chain links TRBV28 with TRBJ2-6; no reliable D call. Germline CDR1 MDHEN, CDR2 SYDVKM. This CDR3 region has 15 residues. The V and J ends lost 6 bases and 1 base respectively, with 10 bases between them. The CDR3 DNA reads as TGTGCCAGCAGGGGGTCACCTTCTGGGGCCAACGTCCTGACTTTC. Protein sequence: CASRGSPSGANVLTF.

The table lists this clonotype with a count of one. Mismatch with germline at one junction end may stem from a read error. This chain uses TRBV6-1 with TRBJ2-7; D tentatively fits TRBD1 or TRBD2 (5 bases each). The J call may be incorrect, as the DNA end agrees better with TRBJ2-4. CDR1 is MNHNS, CDR2 SASEGT, per germline. The CDR3 extends over 16 amino acids. CDR3 region: CASREGAGRVSHIQYF. CDR3 DNA sequence: TGTGCCAGCAGAGAAGGGGCAGGGAGAGTTTCTCACATTCAGTACTTC.

The J gene is TRBJ2-7, the V gene TRBV5-1; D perhaps matches TRBD2 (7 bases). CDR1 and CDR2 (germline): SGHRS, YFSETQ. This CDR3 region has 14 residues. V shed 3 bases and J shed 2 bases, with 12 bases lying between them. CDR3 sequence reads: CASSSGGPPYEQYF. The CDR3 DNA reads as TGCGCCAGCAGCTCGGGGGGCCCCCCCTACGAGCAGTACTTC. Full variable domain (missing parts from reference TRBV5-1 and TRBJ2-7): KAGVTQTPRYLIKTRGQQVTLSCSPISGHRSVSWYQQTPGQGLQFLFEYFSETQRNKGNFPGRFSGRQFSNSRSEMNVSTLELGDSALYLCASSSGGPPYEQYFGPGTRLTVT.

A single count supports this clonotype. The chain links TRBV2 to TRBJ2-7; D unresolved. Trimming removed 4 bases from V and 0 bases from J, with 10 bases in between. The CDR3 spans 14 residues. CDR1 is SNHLY, CDR2 FYNNEI, per germline. This CDR3 reads CASSGFGFSYEQYF. CDR3 bases: TGTGCCAGCAGTGGATTTGGCTTCTCCTACGAGCAGTACTTC.

This clonotype came up a few times. V is TRBV15 and J is TRBJ1-2, with 7 bases that match TRBD1. The CDR3 sequence is 14 residues long. Germline loops: CDR1 LNHNV, CDR2 YYDKDF (reference sequence). Unmatched junction bases numbered 8, after V lost 6 bases and J lost 4 bases. As DNA, the CDR3 is TGTGCCACCAGTGGAGACAGGGACCTCTATGGCTACACCTTC. It translates to CATSGDRDLYGYTF. The whole variable domain, filled in from reference TRBV15 and TRBJ1-2, reads DAMVIQNPRYQVTQFGKPVTLSCSQTLNHNVMYWYQQKSSQAPKLLFHYYDKDFNNEADTPDNFQSRRPNTSFCFLDIRSPGLGDTAMYLCATSGDRDLYGYTFGSGTRLTVV.

The V call is TRBV28, the J call TRBJ1-4; D possibly corresponds to TRBD1 (5 bases). The germline V gene encodes CDR1 MDHEN and CDR2 SYDVKM. The CDR3 consists of 14 residues. Trimming took off 5 bases at V and 6 bases at J, with 13 bases between the two ends. In DNA form, the CDR3 reads TGTGCCAGCAGTCCCGGGGGGGTAGATGAAAAACTGTTTTTT. As protein: CASSPGGVDEKLFF. Filled out from reference TRBV28 and TRBJ1-4, the complete variable domain reads DVKVTQSSRYLVKRTGEKVFLECVQDMDHENMFWYRQDPGLGLRLIYFSYDVKMKEKGDIPEGYSVSREKKERFSLILESASTNQTSMYLCASSPGGVDEKLFFGSGTQLSVL.

This clonotype is a singleton in its sample. The rearrangement uses TRBV14 and TRBJ2-1; D tentatively reads TRBD1 or TRBD2 (5 bases each). The assigned J gene may be wrong: the sequence end matches TRBJ2-7 better. The CDR3 totals 15 residues. Germline CDR1 reads SGHDN; CDR2 reads FVKESK. The chain's CDR3 is CASSPPRTRGNEQYF. Written as DNA, the CDR3 is TGTGCCAGCAGCCCTCCCCGTACGAGGGGCAATGAGCAGTACTTC.

This sequence joins TRBV27 and TRBJ2-5, with 13 bases identical to TRBD2. The J call is uncertain, as TRBJ2-7 better fits the DNA end. Germline lookup yields CDR1 MNHEY and CDR2 SMNVEV (reference sequence). The CDR3 sequence is 16 residues long. For the CDR3, the DNA is TGTGCCAGCAGTCCACTACTAGCGGGAGGGCCCTCCGAGCAGTACTTC. Residues: CASSPLLAGGPSEQYF.

The genes are TRBV5-1 and TRBJ2-1; 8 positions agree with TRBD2. The end of the DNA fits TRBJ2-7 better, so the J call may be wrong. CDR1 is SGHRS and CDR2 is YFSETQ in the germline V gene. The CDR3 is made up of 16 amino acids. For the CDR3, the DNA is TGCGCCAGCAGCTTGACGGGAGGGAGCTCCTACAATGAGCAGTACTTC. This encodes CASSLTGGSSYNEQYF.

A word on this clonotype: A much larger clone lies one base from this, so it may be a read error. The rearrangement uses TRBV29-1 and TRBJ2-7; 7 bases align to TRBD2. The DNA end is a closer match to TRBJ2-1, so the J assignment may be wrong. The germline CDR1 and CDR2 sequences are SQVTM and ANQGSEA. This CDR3 has 13 amino acids. CDR3 DNA sequence: TGCAGCGTGGGGGGGTCGGGTAGTAGTCGGCAGTTCTTC. It translates to CSVGGSGSSRQFF.

The V and J genes are TRBV20-1 and TRBJ1-2, with 8 bases that match TRBD1. The germline CDR1 and CDR2 sequences are DFQATT and SNEGSKA (reference sequence). The CDR3 is 15 amino acids. V was pared by 0 bases and J by 4 bases, with 7 bases of the junction left unmatched. The CDR3 bases are TGCAGTGCTAGAGAGTGGCAGGGGGCAGGCTATGGCTACACCTTC. Translation: CSAREWQGAGYGYTF.

The rearrangement links TRBV6-1 to TRBJ2-7; D is ambiguous. Per the germline V gene, CDR1 is MNHNS and CDR2 is SASEGT. This CDR3 has 14 amino acids. Trimming took off 1 base at V and 3 bases at J, with 10 bases between the two ends. CDR3 sequence (DNA): TGTGCCAGCAGTGAAGGAGTAGCTGGCTACGAGCAGTACTTC. This gives the protein CASSEGVAGYEQYF.

This chain uses TRBV5-1 with TRBJ2-6; 7 bases are shared with TRBD1. CDR1 and CDR2 from the germline V gene are SGHRS and YFSETQ. V was clipped by 4 bases and J by 2 bases; unmatched bases: 6. The CDR3 has 16 amino acids. The CDR3 loop reads CASSNRGGAGANVLTF. In nucleotides, the CDR3 is TGCGCCAGCAGCAACCGAGGGGGCGCTGGGGCCAACGTCCTGACTTTC.